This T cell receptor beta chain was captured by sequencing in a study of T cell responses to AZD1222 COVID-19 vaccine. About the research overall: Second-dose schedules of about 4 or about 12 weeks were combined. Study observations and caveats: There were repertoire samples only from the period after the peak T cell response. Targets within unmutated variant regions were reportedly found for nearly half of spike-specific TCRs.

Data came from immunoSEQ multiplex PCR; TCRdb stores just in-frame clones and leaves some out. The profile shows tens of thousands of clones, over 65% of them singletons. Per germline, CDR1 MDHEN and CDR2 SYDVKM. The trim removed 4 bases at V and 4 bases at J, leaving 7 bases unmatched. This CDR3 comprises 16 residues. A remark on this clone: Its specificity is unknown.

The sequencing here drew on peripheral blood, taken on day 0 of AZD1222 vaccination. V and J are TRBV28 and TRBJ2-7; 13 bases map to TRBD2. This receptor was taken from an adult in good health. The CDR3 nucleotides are TGTGCCAGCAGTTCCCCGGAACTAGCGGGAGGGTACGAGCAGTACTTC. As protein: CASSSPELAGGYEQYF.